Shown below are 19 T cell receptor beta chains from a single sample sequenced in a study of shared clonotypes between healthy human individuals. CD45RO-negative CD8 cells positively selected for CCR7 made up the naive population, which excluded terminally differentiated effector memory CD45RA+ cells. Assay: immunoSEQ multiplex PCR; the TCRdb copy retains only in-frame clones and omits some. The sample has about 590,000 clones; about 95% are singletons. The sequencing input was naive CD8+ T cells sorted from blood. Receptor source: a woman aged 30 to 39 in good health.

The rearrangement joins TRBV10-2 to TRBJ2-5; D is uncertain. Germline V gene data show CDR1 as WSHSY and CDR2 as SAAADI. The CDR3 contains 13 residues. The V gene lost 4 bases and the J gene lost 2 bases, with 8 bases spanning the gap. CDR3 DNA: TGCGCCAGCAGTGTGGGCAGACAAGAGACCCAGTACTTC. Protein: CASSVGRQETQYF.

The rearrangement links TRBV4-1 to TRBJ2-1; 11 bases map to TRBD2. The CDR3 totals 17 residues. CDR1 is MGHRA, CDR2 YSYEKL, per germline. Trimming took 4 bases from V and 8 from J; bases not matched to a gene: 13. The chain's CDR3 is CASSLTSGSVIGDEQFF. CDR3 nucleotide sequence: TGCGCCAGCAGCCTAACTAGCGGGAGCGTGATTGGGGATGAGCAGTTCTTC.

The chain joins TRBV19 to TRBJ1-2; D is undetermined. The CDR3 contains 16 residues. V was pared by 5 bases and J by 4 bases, with 20 bases between. The germline gives CDR1 LNHDA, CDR2 SQIVND (reference sequence). Here the CDR3 DNA reads TGTGCCAGTAGTGTCTTCCCAAATCGAAAGACCTATGGCTACACCTTC. It translates to CASSVFPNRKTYGYTF.

The chain is built from TRBV28 and TRBJ2-5, with TRBD1 identical over 8 bases. Germline V gene sequence: CDR1 MDHEN, CDR2 SYDVKM. This CDR3 has 13 amino acids. The J segment lost 9 bases and the V segment lost 2 bases, leaving 5 bases of the junction unmatched. The CDR3 loop is CASSLARGRAQYF. CDR3 sequence (DNA): TGTGCCAGCAGTTTAGCCAGGGGGCGCGCCCAGTACTTC. The full variable domain, completed using reference TRBV28 and TRBJ2-5, is DVKVTQSSRYLVKRTGEKVFLECVQDMDHENMFWYRQDPGLGLRLIYFSYDVKMKEKGDIPEGYSVSREKKERFSLILESASTNQTSMYLCASSLARGRAQYFGPGTRLLVL.

The CDR3 loop reads CASSHVDGLEAFF. The CDR3 DNA follows: TGCGCCAGCAGCCACGTGGACGGACTTGAAGCTTTCTTT. V usage is TRBV4-1 and J usage is TRBJ1-1; D unclear. This CDR3 spans 13 amino acids. Germline-derived CDR1 and CDR2 are MGHRA and YSYEKL. Trimming shortened V by 3 bases and J by 7 bases, and 12 bases separated the two germline ends.

The chain employs TRBV28 and TRBJ2-5; no reliable D call. The germline V gene encodes CDR1 MDHEN and CDR2 SYDVKM. The CDR3 covers 14 residues. The V and J ends lost 7 bases and 3 bases respectively, with 15 bases between them. The CDR3 here is CASTPLGIKETQYF. CDR3 in DNA: TGTGCCAGCACCCCTTTGGGGATAAAAGAGACCCAGTACTTC.

The V and J genes are TRBV4-1 and TRBJ2-7, with D possibly being TRBD1 (5 bases). This CDR3 spans 15 amino acids. Germline loops: CDR1 MGHRA, CDR2 YSYEKL. Trimming pared 6 bases from V and 4 bases from J, leaving 19 bases between. The CDR3 region has the DNA TGCGCCAGCAGACTTAGACAGTCAACAGGTTACGAGCAGTACTTC. Residues: CASRLRQSTGYEQYF.

This clone has just one count. This rearrangement joins TRBV11-2 to TRBJ2-7, with 12 bases identical to TRBD2. The CDR3 loop spans 18 amino acids. CDR1 SGHAT and CDR2 FQNNGV come from the germline V gene. Trimming cost V 3 bases and J 6 bases; bases outside gene matches: 15. This CDR3 is CASSFWGQGRLAGAEQYF. The CDR3 coding sequence is TGTGCCAGCAGCTTTTGGGGACAGGGTAGACTAGCGGGAGCCGAGCAGTACTTC.

This chain connects TRBV7-9 to TRBJ1-4; D not certain. Trimming stripped 1 base from V and 8 bases from J, with 11 bases between. This CDR3 contains 14 residues. Germline-derived CDR1 and CDR2 are SEHNR and FQNEAQ (reference sequence). For the CDR3, the DNA is TGTGCCAGCAGCTTAGGCAAGGAACGGGAAAAACTGTTTTTT. Translation: CASSLGKEREKLFF.

This clone was found once. V is TRBV13 and J is TRBJ2-2; TRBD1 matches at 9 bases. The CDR3 is 15 residues long. Germline V gene lookup returns CDR1 PRHDT and CDR2 FYEKMQ (reference sequence). Trimming at V came to 5 bases and at J to 6 bases, leaving 7 bases not matched to a gene. The CDR3: CASSEGTGSAGELFF. In DNA form, the CDR3 reads TGTGCCAGCAGCGAAGGGACAGGGTCGGCCGGGGAGCTGTTTTTT.

The J gene is TRBJ1-4, the V gene TRBV2; D is ambiguous. There are 15 residues in the CDR3. Germline V gene lookup returns CDR1 SNHLY and CDR2 FYNNEI. The germline V and J ends were trimmed by 3 bases and 4 bases, with 12 bases remaining between them. The CDR3 sequence: CASSELAEINEKLFF. For the CDR3, the DNA is TGTGCCAGCAGTGAGCTGGCAGAAATTAATGAAAAACTGTTTTTT.

This chain uses TRBV2 with TRBJ2-5, with D uncertain. Near its end, the DNA agrees better with TRBJ2-7, so the J call may be wrong. The germline V gene encodes CDR1 SNHLY and CDR2 FYNNEI. This CDR3 has 14 residues. The CDR3: CASSVADSSYEQYF. In DNA form, the CDR3 reads TGTGCCAGCAGTGTGGCGGATAGCTCCTACGAGCAGTACTTC.

The rearrangement uses TRBV2 and TRBJ2-5; 7 bases fit TRBD1. Germline loops: CDR1 SNHLY, CDR2 FYNNEI. V was clipped by 3 bases and J by 11 bases; unmatched bases: 21. The CDR3 contains 17 residues. CDR3 DNA: TGTGCCAGCAGTGATAGGGGTGAGGGGGCGCAGGGCGAAGAGCAGTACTTC. Protein sequence: CASSDRGEGAQGEEQYF.

The chain joins TRBV28 to TRBJ2-5, with D perhaps TRBD2 (6 bases). Judging by the DNA end, TRBJ2-7 fits better; the J call may be wrong. CDR3 length: 15 amino acids. CDR1 MDHEN and CDR2 SYDVKM come from the germline V gene. The CDR3 loop reads CASNPDSWRGYEQYF. CDR3 DNA sequence: TGTGCCAGCAACCCGGACTCTTGGAGGGGCTACGAGCAGTACTTC.

This clone was seen a single time. The rearrangement links TRBV5-4 to TRBJ2-7; possible D gene TRBD1, 5 bases. Per germline, CDR1 SGHNT and CDR2 YYREEE (reference sequence). V shed 4 bases and J shed 5 bases, with 10 bases lying between them. The CDR3 covers 12 residues. CDR3 sequence (DNA): TGTGCCAGCAGCCCAGGGAACAACGAGCAGTACTTC. The encoded protein is CASSPGNNEQYF.

This clone was counted once. The chain has TRBV27 and TRBJ2-1, with 7 bases that match TRBD1. The junction had 15 bases not matched to a gene; V was cut back by 9 bases and J by 7 bases. Germline V gene lookup returns CDR1 MNHEY and CDR2 SMNVEV (reference sequence). The CDR3 is made up of 15 amino acids. CDR3 protein: CARGWGQKRGNEQFF. In nucleotides, the CDR3 is TGTGCCAGGGGCTGGGGACAGAAACGTGGAAATGAGCAGTTCTTC.

The count of this clone is one. The chain couples TRBV28 to TRBJ2-5; 7 bases agree with TRBD2. The assigned J gene may be wrong: the sequence end matches TRBJ2-7 better. CDR1 is MDHEN, CDR2 SYDVKM, per germline. This CDR3 is 14 amino acids long. The CDR3 nucleotides read TGTGCCAGCGTATTCGCGGGAGAAAGCTACGAGCAGTACTTC. Protein sequence: CASVFAGESYEQYF.

The count of this clone is one. The J gene is TRBJ1-5, the V gene TRBV15, with D uncertain. V was pared by 4 bases and J by 2 bases, with 6 bases between. In germline, CDR1 is LNHNV, CDR2 YYDKDF (reference sequence). The CDR3 is 13 residues long. The CDR3 is CATSTTRNQPQHF. CDR3 nucleotide sequence: TGTGCCACCAGCACGACCCGCAATCAGCCCCAGCATTTT.

The chain combines TRBV28 with TRBJ2-3; D gene unclear. Trimming pared 8 bases from V and 0 bases from J, leaving 15 bases between. Germline CDR1 MDHEN, CDR2 SYDVKM. The CDR3 is 15 residues long. This CDR3 is CASDDGRGSTDTQYF. DNA for the CDR3: TGTGCCAGCGACGACGGCCGCGGTAGCACAGATACGCAGTATTTT.